This T cell receptor beta chain was sequenced for a study of blood T cell repertoires in COVID-19. As for the study in general: Italy, Spain and the United States were the sources of the convalescent and acute COVID-19 samples. Sample material is recorded as cDNA or gDNA derived from T cells, B-cell-depleted T cells, or PBMCs.

This clone was detected only a few times. Authors' methods: Estimates of nucleated cell counts were drawn from the amplification of reference gene primers. Clones were read by immunoSEQ multiplex PCR, and TCRdb kept only the in-frame ones, dropping some. The V and J calls and clone size are taken from that table; D and trimming were inferred from the DNA. The sample records some 250,000 clones, more than 75% being singletons. Sequencing was carried out using peripheral blood. The clonotype comes from a woman aged 25 to 39 who had recovered from COVID-19.

CDR3 region: CATSDTGVNYGYTF. The CDR3 DNA reads as TGTGCCACCAGTGATACAGGGGTTAACTATGGCTACACCTTC. The chain uses TRBV24-1 and TRBJ1-2; TRBD1 matches 7 bases. V shed 3 bases and J 1 base; nucleotides not matched to a gene: 1. The length of the CDR3 is 14 residues. Germline CDR1 and CDR2: KGHDR and SFDVKD.